These 5 T cell receptor beta chains were all obtained from the same sample, sequenced in a study of blood T cell repertoires in COVID-19. Measured with immunoSEQ multiplex PCR; TCRdb has only the in-frame clones, and not every one. The sample has more than 60,000 clones, almost 90% seen once. What was sequenced was peripheral blood. These receptors were collected from a woman aged 45-65 years with active or convalescent COVID-19.

The chain combines TRBV27 with TRBJ2-7, with 9 bases fitting TRBD1. This CDR3 has 14 amino acids. Germline V gives CDR1 MNHEY, CDR2 SMNVEV (reference sequence). Losses at the gene ends were 6 bases for V and 2 bases for J; bases not matched to a gene: 5. The CDR3 DNA follows: TGTGCCAGCAGAGCGAGACAGGGGGCCTACGAGCAGTACTTC. Its protein product is CASRARQGAYEQYF.

The chain joins TRBV2 to TRBJ1-5; a weak D match, TRBD1 (6 bases). The V and J ends lost 1 base and 5 bases respectively, with 12 bases between them. The V gene's germline CDR1 is SNHLY and CDR2 FYNNEI. The CDR3 loop spans 15 amino acids. As DNA, the CDR3 is TGTGCCAGCAGTGAAGGAAGGGGGTCTGATCAGCCCCAGCATTTT. As protein: CASSEGRGSDQPQHF.

The chain couples TRBV5-5 to TRBJ2-3, with TRBD2 matching 7 bases. This CDR3 spans 14 amino acids. With 7 bases clipped from V and 3 bases from J, the junction kept 8 bases outside the gene matches. Germline V CDR1 and CDR2: SGHKS, YYEKEE (reference sequence). The CDR3 is CASSAGWGTDTQYF. The CDR3 DNA reads TGTGCCAGCTCAGCGGGGTGGGGAACAGATACGCAGTATTTT.

This chain connects TRBV5-5 to TRBJ2-7, with D perhaps TRBD1 (6 bases). CDR3 length equals 13 residues. Trimming stripped 5 bases from V and 4 bases from J, with 13 bases between. CDR1 SGHKS and CDR2 YYEKEE come from the germline V gene (reference sequence). The CDR3 loop is CASRPDSRYEQYF. The CDR3 DNA reads as TGTGCCAGCAGGCCGGACAGCCGGTACGAGCAGTACTTC.

This clone was seen more than once but under ten times. The rearrangement joins TRBV6-5 to TRBJ2-7; possible D gene TRBD2, 7 bases. CDR3 length equals 15 residues. V was trimmed by 8 bases and J by 4 bases, leaving 21 bases between them. CDR1 is MNHEY and CDR2 is SVGAGI in the germline V gene. The CDR3 spells CASSGAGAGNYEQYF. DNA for the CDR3: TGTGCCAGCTCTGGGGCGGGGGCCGGGAATTACGAGCAGTACTTC.